The rows below give T cell receptor beta chains drawn from one sample of a study of cytomegalovirus exposure and HLA in healthy donors. Produced via immunoSEQ multiplex PCR; TCRdb's table is partial and in-frame only. The data show roughly 120,000 clones, with roughly two thirds seen just once and around 7.7% held by the top ten. Sequences were obtained from PBMCs. These receptors were taken from a man aged 35 to 55 in good health and CMV-seronegative. Both conserved end residues are part of each CDR3. The order of the fields is J gene, D gene, V gene, clone size, CDR3 protein, CDR3 DNA. D genes are given only for firm matches. Size is stated for part of the rows, as once, few or many counts, or as a class when the clone is expanded.

J: TRBJ2-3
D: TRBD2
V: TRBV7-2
size: .
CDR3: CASSVRWAGGIDTQYF
DNA: TGTGCCAGCAGCGTCAGATGGGCGGGGGGTATAGATACGCAGTATTTT

J: TRBJ1-4
D: .
V: TRBV10-3
size: .
CDR3: CAISEGRVAEKLFF
DNA: TGTGCCATCAGTGAAGGCAGGGTTGCTGAAAAACTGTTTTTT

J: TRBJ1-3
D: TRBD1
V: TRBV4-3
size: .
CDR3: CASSSRDRLSGNTIYF
DNA: TGCGCCAGCAGCTCCCGGGACAGACTCTCTGGAAACACCATATATTTT

J: TRBJ2-2
D: .
V: TRBV5-1
size: .
CDR3: CASFLPGAGELFF
DNA: TGCGCCAGCTTCCTACCGGGGGCCGGGGAGCTGTTTTTT

J: TRBJ1-5
D: TRBD1
V: TRBV19
size: .
CDR3: CASSISGTGLEYSNQPQHF
DNA: TGTGCCAGTAGTATCTCCGGGACAGGGCTCGAATATAGCAATCAGCCCCAGCATTTT

J: TRBJ2-1
D: TRBD2
V: TRBV6-5
size: .
CDR3: CASSYIRARGGEGQFF
DNA: TGTGCCAGCAGTTACATCAGGGCGCGTGGAGGGGAGGGGCAGTTCTTC

J: TRBJ2-7
D: .
V: TRBV29-1
size: .
CDR3: CSATRQTYEQYF
DNA: TGCAGCGCTACTCGACAGACCTACGAGCAGTACTTC

J: TRBJ2-1
D: TRBD2
V: TRBV6-6
size: .
CDR3: CASSSTSGSYYNEQFF
DNA: TGTGCCAGCAGTTCTACTAGCGGGTCGTACTACAATGAGCAGTTCTTC

J: TRBJ2-1
D: TRBD2
V: TRBV4-2
size: .
CDR3: CASSQGTSGGTYNEQFF
DNA: TGTGCCAGCAGCCAAGGAACTAGCGGGGGGACTTACAATGAGCAGTTCTTC

J: TRBJ2-7
D: TRBD2
V: TRBV15
size: .
CDR3: CATSRAGRGTAYEQYF
DNA: TGTGCCACCAGCAGAGCTGGGAGGGGAACGGCCTACGAGCAGTACTTC

J: TRBJ1-5
D: .
V: TRBV2
size: few
CDR3: CASSPGILQPQHF
DNA: TGTGCCAGCAGTCCAGGGATTTTACAGCCCCAGCATTTT

J: TRBJ2-2
D: TRBD1
V: TRBV27
size: .
CDR3: CASSLFGTGTGELFF
DNA: TGTGCCAGCAGTTTATTCGGGACAGGGACCGGGGAGCTGTTTTTT

J: TRBJ1-5
D: .
V: TRBV5-3
size: .
CDR3: CARSLESGGSGQPQHF
DNA: TGTGCCAGAAGCTTGGAGTCTGGAGGTTCAGGACAGCCCCAGCATTTT

J: TRBJ1-6
D: TRBD1
V: TRBV5-1
size: .
CDR3: CASRQDRVNSPLHF
DNA: TGCGCCAGCAGACAGGACAGGGTTAATTCACCCCTCCACTTT

J: TRBJ2-1
D: TRBD1
V: TRBV4-3
size: .
CDR3: CASSRQGVYDEQFF
DNA: TGCGCCAGCAGCCGGCAGGGGGTGTATGATGAGCAGTTCTTC

J: TRBJ2-2
D: TRBD1
V: TRBV4-1
size: few
CDR3: CASSQNRGRGGELFF
DNA: TGCGCCAGCAGCCAAAACAGGGGACGTGGCGGGGAGCTGTTTTTT

J: TRBJ2-7
D: TRBD1
V: TRBV19
size: .
CDR3: CASTFGTGPNYEQYF
DNA: TGTGCCAGTACCTTTGGGACAGGACCGAACTACGAGCAGTACTTC

J: TRBJ2-1
D: .
V: TRBV5-4
size: .
CDR3: CASSLGQSYNEQFF
DNA: TGTGCCAGCAGCTTGGGACAGTCCTACAATGAGCAGTTCTTC

J: TRBJ2-3
D: .
V: TRBV7-3
size: .
CDR3: CASSILTGGGPDTQYF
DNA: TGTGCCAGCAGCATATTAACGGGGGGCGGCCCAGATACGCAGTATTTT

J: TRBJ1-3
D: .
V: TRBV7-8
size: .
CDR3: CASSLNSFSGNTIYF
DNA: TGTGCCAGCAGCTTAAACAGCTTCTCTGGAAACACCATATATTTT

J: TRBJ2-5
D: .
V: TRBV28
size: .
CDR3: CASSLRDARETQYF
DNA: TGTGCCAGCAGTTTGAGGGATGCCAGGGAGACCCAGTACTTC

J: TRBJ2-1
D: .
V: TRBV6-5
size: .
CDR3: CASSYEQGYYNEQFF
DNA: TGTGCCAGCAGTTACGAGCAGGGATATTACAATGAGCAGTTCTTC

J: TRBJ1-4
D: .
V: TRBV6-6
size: .
CDR3: CASSQGSPDEKLFF
DNA: TGTGCCAGCAGCCAGGGGAGTCCGGATGAAAAACTGTTTTTT

J: TRBJ1-3
D: .
V: TRBV6-5
size: .
CDR3: CASTNGGISGNTIYF
DNA: TGTGCCAGCACCAATGGGGGGATTAGTGGAAACACCATATATTTT

J: TRBJ2-7
D: .
V: TRBV5-1
size: few
CDR3: CASSPDPPYEQYF
DNA: TGCGCCAGCAGCCCAGATCCTCCCTACGAGCAGTACTTC

J: TRBJ2-3
D: .
V: TRBV13
size: .
CDR3: CASSPSPPDTQYF
DNA: TGTGCCAGCAGCCCCTCTCCCCCAGATACGCAGTATTTT

J: TRBJ1-6
D: .
V: TRBV5-6
size: .
CDR3: CASSFLRFIGQNNSPLHF
DNA: TGTGCCAGCAGTTTTCTCAGATTCATCGGACAGAATAATTCACCCCTCCACTTT

J: TRBJ1-6
D: .
V: TRBV5-6
size: .
CDR3: CASRHGFNSPLHF
DNA: TGTGCCAGCCGCCACGGTTTTAATTCACCCCTCCACTTT

J: TRBJ2-3
D: TRBD1
V: TRBV6-6
size: .
CDR3: CASSYQGAYADTQYF
DNA: TGTGCCAGCAGTTATCAGGGGGCCTATGCAGATACGCAGTATTTT

J: TRBJ2-1
D: .
V: TRBV5-4
size: few
CDR3: CASSCSESDCQNNEQFF
DNA: TGTGCCAGCAGCTGTAGCGAATCCGATTGCCAAAACAATGAGCAGTTCTTC

J: TRBJ2-3
D: TRBD2
V: TRBV6-6
size: .
CDR3: CASTSGGSTQYF
DNA: TGTGCCAGTACTAGCGGGGGGTCTACGCAGTATTTT

J: TRBJ1-5
D: TRBD1
V: TRBV19
size: few
CDR3: CASSNGGQVPDFNQPQHF
DNA: TGTGCCAGTAGTAATGGGGGACAGGTCCCCGATTTCAATCAGCCCCAGCATTTT

J: TRBJ2-1
D: .
V: TRBV7-2
size: .
CDR3: CASSLVGGARWNEQFF
DNA: TGTGCCAGCAGCTTAGTAGGCGGGGCCAGGTGGAATGAGCAGTTCTTC